Each of the 7 T cell receptor beta chains below was sequenced from the same sample in a study of blood T cells in healthy people across ages. A second PCR, run for about 7 to 11 cycles, used a sample-barcoded 5' primer plus a J-beta primer mix. TCRdb redid the calling of the 5' RACE reads with MiXCR, one entry per CDR3 protein. Found here are approximately 810,000 distinct CDR3 sequences, roughly 26% of them singletons; the top ten hold roughly 17%. The sequencing input was blood. The receptor set was obtained from an elderly woman in good health.

This clonotype has only a few counts. J is TRBJ2-1 and V is TRBV5-1; D perhaps matches TRBD2 (6 bases). V was shortened by 2 bases and J by 5 bases, with 17 bases between the two germline ends. The CDR3 totals 16 residues. Germline V gives CDR1 SGHRS, CDR2 YFSETQ. This CDR3 is CASSLQVGGANNEQFF. The DNA for the CDR3 is TGCGCCAGCAGCTTACAGGTTGGCGGGGCTAACAATGAGCAGTTCTTC.

This clonotype was counted ten times or more. The junction and the germline gene differ at one end; a read error may be behind it. J is TRBJ2-7 and V is TRBV30; no reliable D call. The germline V gene encodes CDR1 GTSNPN and CDR2 SVGIG (reference sequence). This CDR3 has 11 amino acids. The DNA for the CDR3 is TGTGCTTGGACGAACGGGTACGAGCAGTACTTC. It encodes CAWTNGYEQYF.

This chain links TRBV24-1 with TRBJ2-3; no definite D call. Germline CDR1 KGHDR, CDR2 SFDVKD. Trimming removed 4 bases from V and 2 bases from J, with 15 bases in between. This CDR3 contains 16 residues. CDR3 residues: CATSDPGAGATDTQYF. Written as DNA, the CDR3 is TGTGCCACCAGTGACCCCGGCGCAGGCGCCACAGATACGCAGTATTTT.

The sample holds many counts of this clonotype. V and J are TRBV30 and TRBJ2-6; D may be TRBD2 (6 bases). CDR1 GTSNPN and CDR2 SVGIG come from the germline V gene (reference sequence). The V end lost 3 bases, the J end lost 4 bases, and 10 bases lay between the germline ends. This CDR3 comprises 14 residues. The CDR3 reads CAWSRDSGANVLTF. DNA of the CDR3: TGTGCCTGGAGCCGGGACTCCGGGGCCAACGTCCTGACTTTC.

This clonotype was counted many times. The chain joins TRBV6-2 or TRBV6-3 to TRBJ2-7; D gene uncertain. The CDR3 is made up of 14 amino acids. V was trimmed by 0 bases and J by 7 bases, leaving 13 bases between them. Germline V gene lookup returns CDR1 MNHEY and CDR2 SVGEGT. In DNA, the CDR3 is TGTGCCAGCAGTTACTCGAGCCTCAAGGAAGAGCAGTACTTC. Translated: CASSYSSLKEEQYF.

This clonotype was seen ten or more times. The chain recombines TRBV7-9 with TRBJ2-3; perhaps D is TRBD1 or TRBD2 (5 bases each). From germline, CDR1 is SEHNR and CDR2 FQNEAQ (reference sequence). Trimming removed 5 bases at V and 4 bases at J, with 10 bases between. This CDR3 comprises 13 residues. The CDR3 here is CASSMRDPDTQYF. CDR3 in DNA: TGTGCCAGCAGCATGAGGGACCCAGATACGCAGTATTTT.

V usage is TRBV12-3 or TRBV12-4 and J usage is TRBJ2-2; 11 bases map to TRBD2. The CDR3 sequence is 17 residues long. J gave up 5 bases and V 2 bases, and 7 bases lay outside the gene matches. The CDR3 coding sequence is TGTGCCAGCAGTTTAAAGGCTAGCGGGGGGCGGACCGGGGAGCTGTTTTTT. Translation: CASSLKASGGRTGELFF.